This TCR beta chain derives from a study of T cell responses to AZD1222 COVID-19 vaccine. The wider study: Combined were second doses at about 4 or about 12 weeks.

The V gene lost 1 base and the J gene lost 5 bases, with 11 bases spanning the gap. Germline loops: CDR1 SQVTM, CDR2 ANQGSEA. This CDR3 has 13 residues. TCRdb's table, derived via immunoSEQ multiplex PCR, lists solely in-frame clones and lacks some. Counted here are more than 95,000 clones, roughly 91% occurring once; the ten biggest clones make up less than 55%. Turning to this clone: Its antigen remains unknown.

Study-level findings and limits: CD4 TCRs covered the whole spike, strongest at regions 160-218 and 743-854.

The sample was peripheral blood, taken on day 0 of AZD1222 vaccination. The TCR comes from an adult in good health. This rearrangement joins TRBV29-1 to TRBJ2-5, with D tentatively TRBD1 or TRBD2 (6 bases each). In DNA, the CDR3 is TGCAGCGTTGAAGTCGGGGGCGCGGAGACCCAGTACTTC. It is translated as CSVEVGGAETQYF.